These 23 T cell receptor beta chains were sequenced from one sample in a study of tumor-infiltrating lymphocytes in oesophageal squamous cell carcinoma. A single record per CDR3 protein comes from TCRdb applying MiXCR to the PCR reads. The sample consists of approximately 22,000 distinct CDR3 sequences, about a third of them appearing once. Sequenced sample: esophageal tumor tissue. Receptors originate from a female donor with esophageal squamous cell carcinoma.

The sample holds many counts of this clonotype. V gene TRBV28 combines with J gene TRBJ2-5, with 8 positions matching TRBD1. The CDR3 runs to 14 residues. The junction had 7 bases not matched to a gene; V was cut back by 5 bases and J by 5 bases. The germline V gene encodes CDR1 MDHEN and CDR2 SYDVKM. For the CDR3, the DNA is TGTGCCAGCAGTGGACGCAGGGGGCGGGAGACCCAGTACTTC. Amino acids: CASSGRRGRETQYF.

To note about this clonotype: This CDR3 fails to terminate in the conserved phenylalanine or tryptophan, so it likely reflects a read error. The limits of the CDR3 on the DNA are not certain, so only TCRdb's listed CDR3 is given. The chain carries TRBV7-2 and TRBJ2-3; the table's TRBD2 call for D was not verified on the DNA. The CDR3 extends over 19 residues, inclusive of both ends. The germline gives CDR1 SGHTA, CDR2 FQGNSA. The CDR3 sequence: CASSLAMTSGSNYEQYFGN.

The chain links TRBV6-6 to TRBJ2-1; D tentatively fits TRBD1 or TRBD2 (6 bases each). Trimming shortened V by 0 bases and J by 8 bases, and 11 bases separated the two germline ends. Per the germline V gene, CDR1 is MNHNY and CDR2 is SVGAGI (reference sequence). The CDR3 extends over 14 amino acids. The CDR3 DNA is TGTGCCAGCAGTTACTCGAGGAGGGGGGATGAGCAGTTCTTC. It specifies CASSYSRRGDEQFF.

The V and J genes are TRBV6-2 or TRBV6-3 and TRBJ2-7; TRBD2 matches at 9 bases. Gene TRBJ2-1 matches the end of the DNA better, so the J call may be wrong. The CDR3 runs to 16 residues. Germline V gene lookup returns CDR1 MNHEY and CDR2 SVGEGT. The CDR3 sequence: CASSYSASGVYNEQFF. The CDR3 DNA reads TGTGCCAGCAGTTACTCGGCTAGCGGGGTATACAATGAGCAGTTCTTC.

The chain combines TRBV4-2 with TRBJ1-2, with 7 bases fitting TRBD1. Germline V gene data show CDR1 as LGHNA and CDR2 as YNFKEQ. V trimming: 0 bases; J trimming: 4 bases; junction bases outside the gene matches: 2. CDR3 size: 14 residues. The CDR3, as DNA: TGTGCCAGCAGCCAAGATCGGGACAGCTATGGCTACACCTTC. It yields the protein CASSQDRDSYGYTF.

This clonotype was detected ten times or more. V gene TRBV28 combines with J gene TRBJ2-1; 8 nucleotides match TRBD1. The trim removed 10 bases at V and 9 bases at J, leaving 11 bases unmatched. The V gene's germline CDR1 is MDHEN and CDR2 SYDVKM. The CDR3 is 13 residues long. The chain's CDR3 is CATVGQGAAEQFF. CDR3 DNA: TGTGCCACCGTGGGGCAGGGGGCAGCTGAGCAGTTCTTC.

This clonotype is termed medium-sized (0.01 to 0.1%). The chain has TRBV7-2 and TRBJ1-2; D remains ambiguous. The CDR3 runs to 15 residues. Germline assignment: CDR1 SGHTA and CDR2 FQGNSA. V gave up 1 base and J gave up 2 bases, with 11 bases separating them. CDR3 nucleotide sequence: TGTGCCAGCAGCTTAGTTTACCCGGGAAACTATGGCTACACCTTC. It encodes CASSLVYPGNYGYTF.

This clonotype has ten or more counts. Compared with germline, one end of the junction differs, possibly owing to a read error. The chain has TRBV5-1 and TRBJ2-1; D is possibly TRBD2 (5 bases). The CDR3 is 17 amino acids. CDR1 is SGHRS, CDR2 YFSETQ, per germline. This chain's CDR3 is CASSSGQEVSWENGQFF. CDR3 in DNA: TGCGCCAGCAGCTCTGGGCAGGAGGTCTCTTGGGAAAATGGGCAGTTCTTC. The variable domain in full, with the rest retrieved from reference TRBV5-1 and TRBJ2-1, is KAGVTQTPRYLIKTRGQQVTLSCSPISGHRSVSWYQQTPGQGLQFLFEYFSETQRNKGNFPGRFSGRQFSNSRSEMNVSTLELGDSALYLCASSSGQEVSWENGQFFGPGTRLTVL.

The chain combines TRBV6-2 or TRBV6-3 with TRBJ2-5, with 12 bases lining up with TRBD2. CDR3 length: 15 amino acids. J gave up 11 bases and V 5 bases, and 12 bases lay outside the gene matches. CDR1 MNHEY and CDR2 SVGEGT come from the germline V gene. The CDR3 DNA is TGTGCCAGCAGTCGCCCTAGCGGGAGGGCCAATGAGCAGTACTTC. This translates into CASSRPSGRANEQYF.

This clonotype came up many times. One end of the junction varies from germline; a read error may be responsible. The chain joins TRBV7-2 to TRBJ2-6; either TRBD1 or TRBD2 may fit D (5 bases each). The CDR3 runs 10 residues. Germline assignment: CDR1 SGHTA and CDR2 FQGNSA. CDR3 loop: CASSPGPASF. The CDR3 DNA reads TGTGCCAGCAGCCCGGGACCTGCGAGCTTC.

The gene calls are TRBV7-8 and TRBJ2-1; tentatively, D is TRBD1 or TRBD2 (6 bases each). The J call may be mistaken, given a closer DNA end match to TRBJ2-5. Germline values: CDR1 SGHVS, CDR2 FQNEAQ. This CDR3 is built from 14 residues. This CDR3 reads CASNPWGLAETQYF. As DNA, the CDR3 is TGTGCCAGCAATCCTTGGGGGCTAGCGGAGACCCAGTACTTC.

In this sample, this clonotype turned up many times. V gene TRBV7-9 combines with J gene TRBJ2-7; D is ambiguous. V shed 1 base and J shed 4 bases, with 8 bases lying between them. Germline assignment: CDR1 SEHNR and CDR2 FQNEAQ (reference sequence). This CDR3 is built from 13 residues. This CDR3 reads CASSLVPKYEQYF. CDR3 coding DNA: TGTGCCAGCAGCTTAGTCCCCAAATACGAGCAGTACTTC.

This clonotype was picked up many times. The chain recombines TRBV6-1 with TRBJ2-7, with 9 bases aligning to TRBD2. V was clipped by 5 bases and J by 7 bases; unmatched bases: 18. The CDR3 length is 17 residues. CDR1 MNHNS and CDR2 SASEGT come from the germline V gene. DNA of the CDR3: TGTGCCAGCAGTCAAGACACCGGCCAGCGGGGGGACAATGAGCAGTACTTC. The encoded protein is CASSQDTGQRGDNEQYF.

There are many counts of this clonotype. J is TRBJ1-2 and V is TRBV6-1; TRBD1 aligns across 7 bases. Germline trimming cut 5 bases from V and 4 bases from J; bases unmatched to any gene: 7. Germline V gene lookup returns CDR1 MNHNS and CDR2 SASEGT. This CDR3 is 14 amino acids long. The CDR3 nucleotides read TGTGCCAGCAGTACCTTCCGACAGGGCTATGGCTACACCTTC. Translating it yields CASSTFRQGYGYTF.

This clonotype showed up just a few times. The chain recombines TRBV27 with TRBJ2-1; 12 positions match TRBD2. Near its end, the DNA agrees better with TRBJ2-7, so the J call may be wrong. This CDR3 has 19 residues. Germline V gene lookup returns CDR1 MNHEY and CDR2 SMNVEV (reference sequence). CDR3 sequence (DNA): TGTGCCAGCAGTTCCGATCCTAGACTAGCGGGAGAATGGGGGAATGAGCAGTACTTC. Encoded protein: CASSSDPRLAGEWGNEQYF.

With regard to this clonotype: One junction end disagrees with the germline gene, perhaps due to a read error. CDR3 in amino acids: CASSLTSAYEQYF. The CDR3 bases are TGTGCCAGCAGCTTAACTTCAGCCTACGAACAGTACTTC. V and J are TRBV7-8 and TRBJ2-7, with D hard to call. The germline CDR1 and CDR2 sequences are SGHVS and FQNEAQ. This CDR3 comprises 13 residues.

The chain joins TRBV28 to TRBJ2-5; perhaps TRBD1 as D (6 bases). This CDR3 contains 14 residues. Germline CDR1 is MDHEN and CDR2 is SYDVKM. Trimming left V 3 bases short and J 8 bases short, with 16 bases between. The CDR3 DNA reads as TGTGCCAGCAGTTTTATGGGGGCCCAAGCAACCCAGTACTTC. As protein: CASSFMGAQATQYF.

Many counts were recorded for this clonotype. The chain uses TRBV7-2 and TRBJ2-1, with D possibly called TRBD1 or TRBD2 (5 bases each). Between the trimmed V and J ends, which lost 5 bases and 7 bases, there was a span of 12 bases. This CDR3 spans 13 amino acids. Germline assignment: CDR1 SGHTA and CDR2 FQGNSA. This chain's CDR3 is CASSHTWGNEQFF. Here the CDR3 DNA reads TGTGCCAGCAGCCATACGTGGGGGAATGAGCAGTTCTTC.

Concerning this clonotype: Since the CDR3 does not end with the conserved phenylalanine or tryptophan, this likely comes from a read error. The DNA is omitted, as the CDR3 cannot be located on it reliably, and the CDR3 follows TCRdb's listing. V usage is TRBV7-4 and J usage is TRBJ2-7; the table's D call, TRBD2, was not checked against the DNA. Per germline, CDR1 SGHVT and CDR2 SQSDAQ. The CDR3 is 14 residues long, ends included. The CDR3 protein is CASSLTDSPLHFGN.

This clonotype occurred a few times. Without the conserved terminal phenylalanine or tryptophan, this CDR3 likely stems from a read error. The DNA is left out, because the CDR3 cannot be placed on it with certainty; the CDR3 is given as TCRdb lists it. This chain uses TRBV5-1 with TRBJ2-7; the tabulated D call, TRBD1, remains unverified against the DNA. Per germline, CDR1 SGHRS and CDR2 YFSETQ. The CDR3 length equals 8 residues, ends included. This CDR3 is CASSNSDR.

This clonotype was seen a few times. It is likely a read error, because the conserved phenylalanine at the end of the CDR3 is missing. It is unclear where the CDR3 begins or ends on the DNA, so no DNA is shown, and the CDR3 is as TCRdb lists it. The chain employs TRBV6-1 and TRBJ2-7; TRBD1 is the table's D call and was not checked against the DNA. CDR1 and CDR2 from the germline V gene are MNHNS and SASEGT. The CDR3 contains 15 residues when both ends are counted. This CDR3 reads CASSAGTEYGYTFGS.

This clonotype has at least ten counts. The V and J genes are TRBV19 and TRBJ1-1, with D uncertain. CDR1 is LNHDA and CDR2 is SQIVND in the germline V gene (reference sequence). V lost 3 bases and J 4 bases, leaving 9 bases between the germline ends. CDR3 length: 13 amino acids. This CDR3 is CASSIDEGTEAFF. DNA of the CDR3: TGTGCCAGTAGTATTGATGAGGGCACTGAAGCTTTCTTT.

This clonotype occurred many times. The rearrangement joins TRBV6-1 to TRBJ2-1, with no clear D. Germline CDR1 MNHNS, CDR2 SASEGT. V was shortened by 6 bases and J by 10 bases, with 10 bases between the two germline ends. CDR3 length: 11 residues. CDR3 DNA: TGTGCCAGCAGCACCCCGCGAGAGCAGTTCTTC. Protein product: CASSTPREQFF.